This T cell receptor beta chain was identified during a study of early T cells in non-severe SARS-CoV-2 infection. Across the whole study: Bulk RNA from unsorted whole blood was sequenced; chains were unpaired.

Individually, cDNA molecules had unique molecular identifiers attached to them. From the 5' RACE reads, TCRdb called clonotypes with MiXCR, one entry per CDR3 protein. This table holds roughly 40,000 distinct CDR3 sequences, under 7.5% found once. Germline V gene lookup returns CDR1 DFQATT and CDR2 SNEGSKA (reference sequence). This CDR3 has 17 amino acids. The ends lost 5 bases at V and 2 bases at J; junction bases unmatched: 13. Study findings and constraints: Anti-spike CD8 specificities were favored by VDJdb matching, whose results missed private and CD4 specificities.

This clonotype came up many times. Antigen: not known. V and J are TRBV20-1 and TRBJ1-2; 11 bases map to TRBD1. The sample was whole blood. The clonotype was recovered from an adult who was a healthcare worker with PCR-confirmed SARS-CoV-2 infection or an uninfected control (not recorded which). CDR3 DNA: TGCAGTGCTCTCCCTAGGGACAGGGGGAGGGGAAACTATGGCTACACCTTC. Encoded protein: CSALPRDRGRGNYGYTF.